These 12 T cell receptor beta chains originate from one sample sequenced in a study of T cell responses to AZD1222 COVID-19 vaccine. Some clones are missing from TCRdb's copy, which holds only in-frame ones; the method was immunoSEQ multiplex PCR. The sample contains some 180,000 clones, 92% of which appear only once. Sequenced here: peripheral blood, sampled on day 0 of AZD1222 vaccination. These receptors all come from an adult in good health.

The V gene is TRBV19, the J gene TRBJ1-1, with D unclear. V was clipped by 7 bases and J by 7 bases, with 10 bases between them. CDR1 is LNHDA and CDR2 is SQIVND in the germline V gene (reference sequence). The CDR3 contains 11 residues. CDR3 amino acids: CASTSRVEAFF. Written as DNA, the CDR3 is TGTGCCAGTACCTCCCGTGTTGAAGCTTTCTTT.

The J gene is TRBJ1-4, the V gene TRBV25-1; D remains ambiguous. V lost 0 bases and J 2 bases, leaving 13 bases between the germline ends. The germline CDR1 and CDR2 sequences are MGHDK and SYGVNS. The CDR3 is 17 amino acids. This chain's CDR3 is CASSEYFQQATNEKLFF. The CDR3 nucleotides read TGTGCCAGCAGTGAATACTTCCAGCAGGCGACTAATGAAAAACTGTTTTTT.

This sequence joins TRBV27 and TRBJ2-5; weak D call: TRBD2 (7 bases). V was trimmed by 7 bases and J by 5 bases, leaving 23 bases between them. This CDR3 has 16 residues. Germline assignment: CDR1 MNHEY and CDR2 SMNVEV (reference sequence). The DNA for the CDR3 is TGTGCCAGCACACCCCTGGGGCGGGGGCCGGGGGAGACCCAGTACTTC. Translated, it gives CASTPLGRGPGETQYF.

The CDR3 sequence is CASSEGQGANYGYTF. As DNA, the CDR3 is TGTGCCAGCAGTGAAGGACAGGGGGCTAACTATGGCTACACCTTC. V and J are TRBV6-1 and TRBJ1-2; 9 bases line up with TRBD1. CDR1 is MNHNS, CDR2 SASEGT, per germline. J was trimmed by 0 bases and V by 1 base; bases with no gene match: 0. This CDR3 comprises 15 residues.

This chain links TRBV7-9 with TRBJ1-6, with D hard to call. With 1 base removed from V and 7 bases from J, the gap between germline ends came to 5 bases. The CDR3 consists of 13 residues. Germline CDR1 reads SEHNR; CDR2 reads FQNEAQ (reference sequence). CDR3 coding DNA: TGTGCCAGCAGCTTAGTGGGGAATTCACCCCTCCACTTT. Encoded protein: CASSLVGNSPLHF.

This clone was seen once. V gene TRBV6-5 combines with J gene TRBJ1-3, with D hard to call. Germline CDR1 and CDR2: MNHEY and SVGAGI. V lost 8 bases and J lost 0, with 11 bases in between. The CDR3 is 14 residues long. The CDR3: CASGRISSGNTIYF. The CDR3 nucleotides read TGTGCCAGCGGACGGATCTCCTCTGGAAACACCATATATTTT.

This chain joins TRBV19 and TRBJ1-4; D perhaps matches TRBD1 (6 bases). CDR1 and CDR2 from the germline V gene are LNHDA and SQIVND (reference sequence). CDR3 length: 17 amino acids. Trimming pared 7 bases from V and 4 bases from J, leaving 22 bases between. CDR3 in amino acids: CASTPKFQRGGNEKLFF. Written as DNA, the CDR3 is TGTGCCAGTACCCCAAAGTTCCAAAGAGGGGGTAATGAAAAACTGTTTTTT.

Concerning this clone itself: Other DNA sequences in the sample encode the same CDR3. This chain uses TRBV7-2 with TRBJ2-5; D is undetermined. This CDR3 has 11 amino acids. V lost 5 bases and J lost 5, with 6 bases in between. Germline-derived CDR1 and CDR2 are SGHTA and FQGNSA. The CDR3 sequence is CASSPGETQYF. The CDR3, as DNA: TGTGCCAGCAGCCCTGGGGAGACCCAGTACTTC.

V and J are TRBV11-2 and TRBJ2-2; 12 nucleotides align to TRBD1. The germline V gene encodes CDR1 SGHAT and CDR2 FQNNGV. The CDR3 contains 18 residues. With V trimmed by 2 bases and J by 4 bases, 8 bases remained unmatched. The CDR3 reads CASSLPRGTGGSTGELFF. The CDR3 nucleotides are TGTGCCAGCAGCTTACCTAGGGGGACAGGGGGCTCCACCGGGGAGCTGTTTTTT.

This rearrangement joins TRBV7-2 to TRBJ2-7, with D possibly TRBD2 on 5 matching bases. The germline gives CDR1 SGHTA, CDR2 FQGNSA. V was shortened by 4 bases and J by 2 bases, with 9 bases between the two germline ends. This CDR3 has 13 residues. The CDR3 here is CASSSTGTYEQYF. In DNA form, the CDR3 reads TGTGCCAGCAGCTCGACGGGGACCTACGAGCAGTACTTC.

The chain is built from TRBV2 and TRBJ1-5; D not certain. The V gene's germline CDR1 is SNHLY and CDR2 FYNNEI. This CDR3 contains 12 residues. V lost 4 bases, J lost 3 bases, and 4 bases lay in between. This CDR3 is CASSGNNQPQHF. The CDR3 DNA reads as TGTGCCAGCAGTGGAAACAATCAGCCCCAGCATTTT.

With respect to this clone: Other DNA sequences in the same sample also yield this CDR3. The CDR3 loop is CASSLGQMNTEAFF. For the CDR3, the DNA is TGTGCCAGCAGCTTAGGACAGATGAACACTGAAGCTTTCTTT. The rearrangement links TRBV7-2 to TRBJ1-1; possible D gene TRBD1, 5 bases. Deletions cut 1 base from V and 0 bases from J, with 6 bases between. CDR1 is SGHTA, CDR2 FQGNSA, per germline. This CDR3 has 14 residues.